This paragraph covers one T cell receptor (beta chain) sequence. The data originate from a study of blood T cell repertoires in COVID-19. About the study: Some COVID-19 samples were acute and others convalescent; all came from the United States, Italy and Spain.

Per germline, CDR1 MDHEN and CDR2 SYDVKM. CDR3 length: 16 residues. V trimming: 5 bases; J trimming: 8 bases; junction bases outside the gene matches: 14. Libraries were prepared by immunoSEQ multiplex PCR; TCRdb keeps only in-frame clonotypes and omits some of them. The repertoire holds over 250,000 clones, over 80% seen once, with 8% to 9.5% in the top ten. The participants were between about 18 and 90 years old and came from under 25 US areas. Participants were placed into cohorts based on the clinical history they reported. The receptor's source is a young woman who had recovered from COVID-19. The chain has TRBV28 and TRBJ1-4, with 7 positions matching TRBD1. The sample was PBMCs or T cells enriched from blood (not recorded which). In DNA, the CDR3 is TGTGCCAGCAGTCTCCCCAGGGGGGCCGGGAGCGAAAAACTGTTTTTT. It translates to CASSLPRGAGSEKLFF.